This T cell receptor (beta chain) was sequenced in a study of cytomegalovirus exposure and HLA in healthy donors. Germline CDR1 SGHKS, CDR2 YYEKEE (reference sequence). Trimming removed 2 bases from V and 6 bases from J, with 14 bases in between. The CDR3 sequence is 14 residues long. Primers for the PCR totalled 60 Vbeta and 13 Jbeta. Measured with immunoSEQ multiplex PCR; TCRdb has only the in-frame clones, and not every one. Of about 150,000 clones listed, roughly 79% are singletons. General study results and limits: A list of 150 to 200 TCR beta chains associated with cytomegalovirus was given. Sequencing depth roughly uniform across donors was assumed in presence/absence analyses.

As concerns this clone: Its antigen is currently unknown.

The sequence derives from a woman aged 35 to 49 in good health and CMV-seropositive. Sequenced input: PBMCs. This chain uses TRBV5-5 with TRBJ1-1, with D uncertain. In nucleotides, the CDR3 is TGTGCCAGCAGCTTAGAGGGAGGCCGCGCTGAAGCTTTCTTT. Translated: CASSLEGGRAEAFF.